Shown below are 16 T cell receptor beta chains from a single sample sequenced in a study of cytomegalovirus exposure and HLA in healthy donors. The PCR ran on 60 Vbeta and 13 Jbeta primers. Method: immunoSEQ multiplex PCR; TCRdb's copy keeps in-frame clones and lacks some. Among more than 65,000 clones listed, around 82% were seen once. The sequenced sample was PBMCs. These receptors were collected from a man aged 18 to 30 in good health and CMV-seronegative.

This chain joins TRBV25-1 and TRBJ2-3; TRBD2 aligns across 10 bases. CDR1 is MGHDK and CDR2 is SYGVNS in the germline V gene. J was trimmed by 8 bases and V by 5 bases; bases with no gene match: 13. The CDR3 has 16 residues. As DNA, the CDR3 is TGTGCCAGCAGTTCAGTTAGCGGGGGGTATCTCGGTACGCAGTATTTT. This sequence encodes CASSSVSGGYLGTQYF.

V usage is TRBV7-8 and J usage is TRBJ2-7; tentative D call: TRBD2 (7 bases). Germline V gene lookup returns CDR1 SGHVS and CDR2 FQNEAQ. V was clipped by 5 bases and J by 0 bases, with 11 bases between them. CDR3 length: 14 amino acids. The CDR3 sequence: CASSGGGSSYEQYF. Here the CDR3 DNA reads TGTGCCAGCAGCGGGGGCGGGAGCTCCTACGAGCAGTACTTC. The whole variable domain, filled in from reference TRBV7-8 and TRBJ2-7, reads GAGVSQSPRYKVAKRGQDVALRCDPISGHVSLFWYQQALGQGPEFLTYFQNEAQLDKSGLPSDRFFAERPEGSVSTLKIQRTQQEDSAVYLCASSGGGSSYEQYFGPGTRLTVT.

Remarks on this clone: The junction shows a germline mismatch at one end, possibly a read error. The V and J genes are TRBV6-1 and TRBJ2-7; D is possibly TRBD1 (6 bases). Germline CDR1 is MNHNS and CDR2 is SASEGT. The CDR3 covers 16 residues. CDR3 residues: CASSDLRGPGSYGQYF. The CDR3 nucleotides are TGTGCCAGCAGTGACCTCAGGGGACCAGGGAGTTACGGGCAGTACTTC.

This chain uses TRBV5-4 with TRBJ2-1; 13 bases match TRBD2. The J segment lost 5 bases and the V segment lost 2 bases, leaving 4 bases of the junction unmatched. The V gene's germline CDR1 is SGHNT and CDR2 YYREEE (reference sequence). This CDR3 comprises 16 residues. CDR3 sequence: CASSLGLAGVHNEQFF. The CDR3 nucleotides read TGTGCCAGCAGCTTAGGACTAGCGGGGGTACACAATGAGCAGTTCTTC.

The chain links TRBV28 to TRBJ1-2, with 8 nucleotides matching TRBD1. The CDR3 has 17 residues. Unmatched junction bases numbered 15, after V lost 6 bases and J lost 3 bases. The V gene's germline CDR1 is MDHEN and CDR2 SYDVKM. CDR3 DNA sequence: TGTGCCAGCAGAGGACAGGGTCTATCCAATCTCTACTATGGCTACACCTTC. Translating gives CASRGQGLSNLYYGYTF.

This clone was counted a single time. This chain uses TRBV10-3 with TRBJ2-5; tentatively, D is TRBD2 (6 bases). Per the germline V gene, CDR1 is ENHRY and CDR2 is SYGVKD. Trimming took off 5 bases at V and 7 bases at J, with 17 bases between the two ends. CDR3 length: 14 amino acids. CDR3 nucleotide sequence: TGTGCCATCAGTCCCCGGGCCCCGGAGGGGACCCAGTACTTC. Translating it yields CAISPRAPEGTQYF.

The sample holds a few counts of this clone. The chain is built from TRBV6-5 and TRBJ1-1; D may be TRBD1 (5 bases). This CDR3 has 13 amino acids. Germline V gives CDR1 MNHEY, CDR2 SVGAGI. The V end was cut by 8 bases, the J end by 4 bases, with 14 bases between. CDR3 sequence (DNA): TGTGCCAGCCGACGGGGGGGAGTCACTGAAGCTTTCTTT. It yields the protein CASRRGGVTEAFF.

The chain uses TRBV7-9 and TRBJ2-2; 10 nucleotides agree with TRBD2. The CDR3 is 16 residues long. V was clipped by 1 base and J by 8 bases; unmatched bases: 7. CDR1 is SEHNR and CDR2 is FQNEAQ in the germline V gene (reference sequence). The CDR3 DNA reads TGTGCCAGCAGCTTAGAGGCTAGCGGGAGTTCTGGGGAGCTGTTTTTT. Its translation is CASSLEASGSSGELFF.

This clone was counted a single time. Other nucleotide sequences in the sample specify the same CDR3. This rearrangement joins TRBV6-5 to TRBJ2-7, with 9 nucleotides matching TRBD1. This CDR3 comprises 15 residues. The V gene end was trimmed by 0 bases and the J gene end by 2 bases; junction bases not matched to a gene: 2. Germline CDR1 is MNHEY and CDR2 is SVGAGI. CDR3 in DNA: TGTGCCAGCAGTTACTCCCGGACAGGGGCCTACGAGCAGTACTTC. It encodes CASSYSRTGAYEQYF.

The genes are TRBV6-5 and TRBJ2-2; D perhaps matches TRBD2 (6 bases). Germline V gene sequence: CDR1 MNHEY, CDR2 SVGAGI. This CDR3 spans 11 amino acids. V lost 6 bases, J lost 7 bases, and 6 bases lay in between. This CDR3 reads CASRGGGELFF. The CDR3 DNA is TGTGCCAGCAGGGGGGGCGGGGAGCTGTTTTTT.

The DNA for the CDR3 is TGTGCCAGCAGTTTAATGAGACTAGCGGGACTGAATGAGCAGTTCTTC. Its translation is CASSLMRLAGLNEQFF. The V gene is TRBV28, the J gene TRBJ2-1, with 11 nucleotides matching TRBD2. The CDR3 length is 16 residues. Germline V lookup: CDR1 MDHEN, CDR2 SYDVKM. The V segment lost 2 bases and the J segment 7 bases; nucleotides outside the gene matches: 7.

The rearrangement joins TRBV7-2 to TRBJ2-3; TRBD2 agrees at 13 bases. Trimming took 5 bases from V and 4 from J; bases not matched to a gene: 3. The CDR3 contains 15 residues. CDR1 and CDR2 (germline): SGHTA, FQGNSA. CDR3 nucleotide sequence: TGTGCCAGCAGCACTAGCGGGAGGGGTGCAGATACGCAGTATTTT. It yields the protein CASSTSGRGADTQYF.

The sample holds one count of this clone. The chain carries TRBV28 and TRBJ2-7; TRBD1 matches 9 bases. The length of the CDR3 is 13 residues. Germline V lookup: CDR1 MDHEN, CDR2 SYDVKM. After removal of 6 bases from V and 6 bases from J, the junction contained 6 bases not matched to a gene. CDR3 DNA: TGTGCCAGCAGATGGGACAGGGACGGCGAGCAGTACTTC. It translates to CASRWDRDGEQYF.

The J gene is TRBJ2-7, the V gene TRBV10-2, with 7 bases that match TRBD2. The V gene's germline CDR1 is WSHSY and CDR2 SAAADI. The CDR3 contains 14 residues. The V and J ends lost 3 bases and 3 bases, in that order; junction bases with no gene match: 5. The CDR3: CASSEHGDYYEQYF. DNA of the CDR3: TGCGCCAGCAGTGAACACGGGGACTACTACGAGCAGTACTTC.

This clone was counted a few times. The chain carries TRBV11-2 and TRBJ2-5; D might be TRBD2 (5 bases). Germline-derived CDR1 and CDR2 are SGHAT and FQNNGV. This CDR3 is built from 16 residues. V was trimmed by 1 base and J by 0 bases, leaving 12 bases between them. The CDR3 sequence is CASSLVDSLYQETQYF. CDR3 in DNA: TGTGCCAGCAGCTTAGTGGACTCACTGTACCAAGAGACCCAGTACTTC.

The chain combines TRBV7-2 with TRBJ1-1; D gene unclear. Trimming left V 1 base short and J 0 bases short, with 9 bases between. CDR3 length equals 15 residues. The germline gives CDR1 SGHTA, CDR2 FQGNSA. DNA for the CDR3: TGTGCCAGCAGCTTAGACTCCCGAATGAACACTGAAGCTTTCTTT. Its protein is CASSLDSRMNTEAFF.